This is a list of T cell receptor beta chains from one sample in a study of blood T cell repertoires in COVID-19. Assay: immunoSEQ multiplex PCR; the TCRdb copy retains only in-frame clones and omits some. The sample holds roughly 180,000 clones, 86% seen once. The sequenced material came from peripheral blood. Every receptor here comes from a man between 18 and 29 years old with acute or convalescent COVID-19. CDR3s leave out the opening cysteine and the closing phenylalanine or tryptophan. A row's size may be missing; if present it is once, few, many or a size class.

CDR3 length: 11; clone size: NA; J gene: TRBJ2-2; V gene: TRBV7-9; CDR3 protein: ASGGGPTGELF
CDR3 length: 11; clone size: NA; J gene: TRBJ1-2; V gene: TRBV6-5; CDR3 protein: ASSYKGASGYT
CDR3 length: 14; clone size: once; J gene: TRBJ2-7; V gene: TRBV6-1; CDR3 protein: ASSAQLRGPRHEQY
CDR3 length: 11; clone size: NA; J gene: TRBJ1-1; V gene: TRBV12-5; CDR3 protein: ASGSRRDTEAF
CDR3 length: 15; clone size: NA; J gene: TRBJ2-5; V gene: TRBV6-6; CDR3 protein: ASSPWGSGGPLETQY
CDR3 length: 13; clone size: NA; J gene: TRBJ2-1; V gene: TRBV18; CDR3 protein: ASSPPRGTSNEQF
CDR3 length: 14; clone size: NA; J gene: TRBJ2-4; V gene: TRBV7-9; CDR3 protein: ASSLAGSGGVIIQY
CDR3 length: 17; clone size: once; J gene: TRBJ2-3; V gene: TRBV4-1; CDR3 protein: ASSQEMGTSGGWTDTQY
CDR3 length: 13; clone size: NA; J gene: TRBJ2-7; V gene: TRBV10-3; CDR3 protein: AISGGEGVNYEQY
CDR3 length: 14; clone size: NA; J gene: TRBJ2-5; V gene: TRBV4-2; CDR3 protein: ASSSRLAGAGETQY
CDR3 length: 11; clone size: NA; J gene: TRBJ1-4; V gene: TRBV30; CDR3 protein: AWIRRGGEKLF
CDR3 length: 14; clone size: NA; J gene: TRBJ2-5; V gene: TRBV28; CDR3 protein: ASSPAGTGGQETQY
CDR3 length: 13; clone size: once; J gene: TRBJ2-1; V gene: TRBV7-2; CDR3 protein: ASSTRQGSYNEQF
CDR3 length: 17; clone size: once; J gene: TRBJ2-3; V gene: TRBV4-1; CDR3 protein: ASSQATTSGGFRTDTQY
CDR3 length: 13; clone size: NA; J gene: TRBJ1-5; V gene: TRBV28; CDR3 protein: ASSFAGSYNQPQH
CDR3 length: 11; clone size: NA; J gene: TRBJ1-1; V gene: TRBV25-1; CDR3 protein: ASSGQGGTEAF
CDR3 length: 15; clone size: NA; J gene: TRBJ2-1; V gene: TRBV7-6; CDR3 protein: ASSTPTDTSSYNEQF
CDR3 length: 12; clone size: NA; J gene: TRBJ2-1; V gene: TRBV28; CDR3 protein: ASRGTSGNNEQF
CDR3 length: 13; clone size: once; J gene: TRBJ1-2; V gene: TRBV5-1; CDR3 protein: ASSLDRGMDYGYT
CDR3 length: 10; clone size: NA; J gene: TRBJ2-3; V gene: TRBV2; CDR3 protein: ASSRGADTQY
CDR3 length: 12; clone size: NA; J gene: TRBJ1-1; V gene: TRBV6-5; CDR3 protein: ASSYSPVNTEAF
CDR3 length: 16; clone size: NA; J gene: TRBJ2-3; V gene: TRBV18; CDR3 protein: ASSPPTGQGAATDTQY
CDR3 length: 14; clone size: NA; J gene: TRBJ1-5; V gene: TRBV24-1; CDR3 protein: ATSDRDRATHQPQH
CDR3 length: 16; clone size: NA; J gene: TRBJ1-1; V gene: TRBV9; CDR3 protein: ASSGDPGTEGLGTEAF
CDR3 length: 11; clone size: NA; J gene: TRBJ1-2; V gene: TRBV2; CDR3 protein: ASSEGREDGYT
CDR3 length: 12; clone size: NA; J gene: TRBJ1-5; V gene: TRBV28; CDR3 protein: ASSEPGQANPQH
CDR3 length: 17; clone size: few; J gene: TRBJ2-6; V gene: TRBV10-1; CDR3 protein: ASSDSRIGQNSGANVLT
CDR3 length: 13; clone size: NA; J gene: TRBJ1-4; V gene: TRBV30; CDR3 protein: AWSVGGQANEKLF